The 6 T cell receptor beta chains below come from one sample, sequenced in a study of T-cell memory formation after mild COVID-19. TCRdb independently ran MiXCR on the 5' RACE reads; one entry per CDR3 protein. Altogether over 450,000 distinct CDR3 sequences are present, about a fifth being singletons, with the ten largest covering roughly an eighth. Input material: PBMCs or a T cell subset sorted from them (not recorded which). The receptors were gathered from an adult woman who had mild COVID-19 (a few samples of this study predate the infection). Cell type and time point are not known.

This clonotype was seen a few times. This rearrangement joins TRBV20-1 to TRBJ2-5; 8 bases map to TRBD2. Per the germline V gene, CDR1 is DFQATT and CDR2 is SNEGSKA (reference sequence). V trimming: 6 bases; J trimming: 5 bases; junction bases outside the gene matches: 14. The CDR3 runs to 15 residues. CDR3 loop: CSAFSLTSAFETQYF. CDR3 coding DNA: TGCAGTGCCTTCTCTCTGACTAGCGCATTTGAGACCCAGTACTTC.

This clonotype was seen a few times. The chain is built from TRBV7-9 and TRBJ2-1; D ambiguous. V was pared by 0 bases and J by 6 bases, with 18 bases between. The germline V gene has CDR1 SEHNR and CDR2 FQNEAQ (reference sequence). The CDR3 runs 17 residues. CDR3 nucleotides: TGTGCCAGCAGCTTAGCGTTGGCCCTCGGAAGAGGCAATGAGCAGTTCTTC. This codes for CASSLALALGRGNEQFF.

The V and J genes are TRBV29-1 and TRBJ2-2; TRBD2 matches at 8 bases. The CDR3 is 16 residues long. CDR1 is SQVTM and CDR2 is ANQGSEA in the germline V gene. J was trimmed by 7 bases and V by 0 bases; bases with no gene match: 10. The CDR3 DNA reads TGCAGCGTTGAAGATCCGGGAGGGCCTAAGGACGGGGAGCTGTTTTTT. It translates to CSVEDPGGPKDGELFF.

V is TRBV9 and J is TRBJ2-7; unclear D gene. Germline CDR1 is SGDLS and CDR2 is YYNGEE. This CDR3 is 15 amino acids long. V shed 4 bases and J shed 2 bases, with 16 bases lying between them. The CDR3 nucleotides are TGTGCCAGCAGCCCCGTTGAACTTGGGACCTACGAGCAGTACTTC. Amino acids: CASSPVELGTYEQYF.

This clonotype has just a few counts. The chain recombines TRBV15 with TRBJ2-7; a possible D gene is TRBD1 (6 bases). CDR1 and CDR2 (germline): LNHNV, YYDKDF (reference sequence). The CDR3 has 15 residues. The V and J ends lost 1 base and 5 bases respectively, with 15 bases between them. Written as DNA, the CDR3 is TGTGCCACCAGCAGAGTGTTGGGCAGGGGAAACGAGCAGTACTTC. Its translation: CATSRVLGRGNEQYF.

This chain joins TRBV6-2 or TRBV6-3 and TRBJ1-2; the match to TRBD1 covers 7 bases. CDR3 length: 16 residues. The germline V gene has CDR1 MNHEY and CDR2 SVGEGT. Trimming cost V 4 bases and J 3 bases; bases outside gene matches: 11. The CDR3 DNA reads TGTGCCAGCAGTTCAAATTGGGACAGATCTGACTATGGCTACACCTTC. Encoded protein: CASSSNWDRSDYGYTF.